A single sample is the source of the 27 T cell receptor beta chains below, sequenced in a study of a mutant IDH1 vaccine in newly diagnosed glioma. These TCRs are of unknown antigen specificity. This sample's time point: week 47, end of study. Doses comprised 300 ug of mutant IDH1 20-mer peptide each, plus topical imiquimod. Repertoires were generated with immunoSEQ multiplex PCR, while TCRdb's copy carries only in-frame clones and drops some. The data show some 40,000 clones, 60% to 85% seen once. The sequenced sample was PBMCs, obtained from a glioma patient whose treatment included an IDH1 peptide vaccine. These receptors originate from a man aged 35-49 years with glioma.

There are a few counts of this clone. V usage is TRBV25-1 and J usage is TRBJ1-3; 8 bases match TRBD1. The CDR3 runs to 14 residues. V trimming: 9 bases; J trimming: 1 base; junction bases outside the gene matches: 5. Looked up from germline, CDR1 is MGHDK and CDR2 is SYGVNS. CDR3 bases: TGTGCCAGTAGTACAGGGGGGTCTGGAAACACCATATATTTT. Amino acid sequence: CASSTGGSGNTIYF.

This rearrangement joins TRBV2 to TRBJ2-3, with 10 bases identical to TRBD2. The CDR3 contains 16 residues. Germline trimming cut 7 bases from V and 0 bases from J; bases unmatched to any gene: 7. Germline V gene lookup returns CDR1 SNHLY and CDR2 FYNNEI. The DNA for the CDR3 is TGTGCCAGCACCGGGACTAGCGTTTCTAGCACAGATACGCAGTATTTT. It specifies CASTGTSVSSTDTQYF.

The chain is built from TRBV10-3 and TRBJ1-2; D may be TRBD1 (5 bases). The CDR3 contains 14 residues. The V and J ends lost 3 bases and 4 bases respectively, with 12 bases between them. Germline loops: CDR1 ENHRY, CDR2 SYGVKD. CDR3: CAISDLQGSYGYTF. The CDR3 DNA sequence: TGTGCCATCAGTGATCTTCAGGGCTCCTATGGCTACACCTTC.

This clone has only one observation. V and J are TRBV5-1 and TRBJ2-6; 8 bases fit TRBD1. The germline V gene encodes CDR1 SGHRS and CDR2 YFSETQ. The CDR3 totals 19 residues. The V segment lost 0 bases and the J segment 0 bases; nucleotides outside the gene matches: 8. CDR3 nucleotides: TGCGCCAGCAGCTTGGAAAGGCCAGGGGGCAGCTCTGGGGCCAACGTCCTGACTTTC. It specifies CASSLERPGGSSGANVLTF.

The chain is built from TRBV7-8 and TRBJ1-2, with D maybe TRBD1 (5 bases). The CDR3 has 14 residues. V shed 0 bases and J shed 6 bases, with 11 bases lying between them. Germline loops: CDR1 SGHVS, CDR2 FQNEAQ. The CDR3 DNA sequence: TGTGCCAGCAGCTTAGCGGATAGGGGCCATGGCTACACCTTC. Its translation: CASSLADRGHGYTF.

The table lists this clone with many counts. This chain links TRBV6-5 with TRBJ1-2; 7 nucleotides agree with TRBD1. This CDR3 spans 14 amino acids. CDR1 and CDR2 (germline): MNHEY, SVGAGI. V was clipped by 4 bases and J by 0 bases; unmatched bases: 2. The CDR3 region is CASSSTGTNYGYTF. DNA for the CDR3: TGTGCCAGCAGTTCGACAGGGACTAACTATGGCTACACCTTC.

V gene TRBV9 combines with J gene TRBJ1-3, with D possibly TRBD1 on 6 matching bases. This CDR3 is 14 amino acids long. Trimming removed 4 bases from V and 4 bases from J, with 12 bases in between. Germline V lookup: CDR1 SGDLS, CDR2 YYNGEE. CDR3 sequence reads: CASSPKDSGNTIYF. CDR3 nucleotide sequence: TGTGCCAGCAGCCCTAAGGACAGCGGAAACACCATATATTTT.

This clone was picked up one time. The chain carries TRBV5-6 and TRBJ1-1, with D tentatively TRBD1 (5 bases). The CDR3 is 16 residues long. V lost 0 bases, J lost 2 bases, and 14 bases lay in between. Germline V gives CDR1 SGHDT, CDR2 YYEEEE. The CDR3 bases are TGTGCCAGCAGCTTGGACGCTGGGCGGGACAACACTGAAGCTTTCTTT. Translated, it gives CASSLDAGRDNTEAFF.

As DNA, the CDR3 is TGCGCCAGCAGTCAAGAGGGGGGGGACTATAGCAATCAGCCCCAGCATTTT. Its protein product is CASSQEGGDYSNQPQHF. The V gene is TRBV23-1, the J gene TRBJ1-5; D is possibly TRBD1 (6 bases). TRBV23-1 belongs to the ORF category, with a function that is uncertain. V lost 2 bases and J 0 bases, leaving 14 bases between the germline ends. This CDR3 is built from 17 residues.

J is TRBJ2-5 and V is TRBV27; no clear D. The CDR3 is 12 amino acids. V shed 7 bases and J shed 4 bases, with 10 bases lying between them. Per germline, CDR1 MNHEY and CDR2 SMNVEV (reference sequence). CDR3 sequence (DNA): TGTGCCAGCAAGAACGTGGGAGAGACCCAGTACTTC. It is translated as CASKNVGETQYF.

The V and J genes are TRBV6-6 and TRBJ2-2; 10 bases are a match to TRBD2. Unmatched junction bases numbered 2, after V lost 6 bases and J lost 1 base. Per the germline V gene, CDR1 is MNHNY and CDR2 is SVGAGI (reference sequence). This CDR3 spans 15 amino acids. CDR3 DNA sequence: TGTGCCAGCAGGGGGACTAGCGAGAACACCGGGGAGCTGTTTTTT. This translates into CASRGTSENTGELFF.

CDR3 sequence reads: CASSLFAGESSGNEQFF. The CDR3 region has the DNA TGTGCCAGCAGCTTATTTGCGGGAGAGAGTTCGGGCAATGAGCAGTTCTTC. The chain is built from TRBV11-1 and TRBJ2-1; 7 bases are shared with TRBD2. Germline CDR1 and CDR2: SGHAT and FQDESV (reference sequence). This CDR3 is built from 17 residues. With V trimmed by 2 bases and J by 6 bases, 13 bases remained unmatched.

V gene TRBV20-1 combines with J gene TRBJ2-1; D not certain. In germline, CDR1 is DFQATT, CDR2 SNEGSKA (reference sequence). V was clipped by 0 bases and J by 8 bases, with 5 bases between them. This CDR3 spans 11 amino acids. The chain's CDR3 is CSARESDEQFF. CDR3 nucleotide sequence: TGCAGTGCTAGAGAGTCCGATGAGCAGTTCTTC.

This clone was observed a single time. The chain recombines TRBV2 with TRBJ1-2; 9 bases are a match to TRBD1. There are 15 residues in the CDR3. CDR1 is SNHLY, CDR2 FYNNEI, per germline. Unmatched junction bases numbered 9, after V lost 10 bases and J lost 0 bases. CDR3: CATEIRQGANYGYTF. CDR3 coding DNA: TGTGCCACCGAGATTCGACAGGGGGCTAACTATGGCTACACCTTC.

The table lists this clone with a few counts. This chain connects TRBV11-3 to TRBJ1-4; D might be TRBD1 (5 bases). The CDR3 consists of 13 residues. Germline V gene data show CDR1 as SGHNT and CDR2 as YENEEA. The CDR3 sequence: CATQVRVKEKLFF. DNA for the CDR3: TGTGCGACCCAGGTCAGGGTTAAGGAAAAACTGTTTTTT.

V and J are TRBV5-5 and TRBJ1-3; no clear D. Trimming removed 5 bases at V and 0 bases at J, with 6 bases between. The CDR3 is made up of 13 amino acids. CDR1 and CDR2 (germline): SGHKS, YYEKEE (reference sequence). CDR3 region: CASSLSSGNTIYF. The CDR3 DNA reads TGTGCCAGCAGTCTTAGCTCTGGAAACACCATATATTTT. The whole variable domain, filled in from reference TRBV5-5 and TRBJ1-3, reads DAGVTQSPTHLIKTRGQQVTLRCSPISGHKSVSWYQQVLGQGPQFIFQYYEKEERGRGNFPDRFSARQFPNYSSELNVNALLLGDSALYLCASSLSSGNTIYFGEGSWLTVV.

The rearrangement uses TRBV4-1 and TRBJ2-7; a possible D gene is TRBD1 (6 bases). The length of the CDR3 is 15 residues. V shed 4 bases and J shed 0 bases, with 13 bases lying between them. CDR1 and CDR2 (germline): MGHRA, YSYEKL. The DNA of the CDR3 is TGCGCCAGCAGCCTGTACAGGGACCTCTCCTACGAGCAGTACTTC. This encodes CASSLYRDLSYEQYF.

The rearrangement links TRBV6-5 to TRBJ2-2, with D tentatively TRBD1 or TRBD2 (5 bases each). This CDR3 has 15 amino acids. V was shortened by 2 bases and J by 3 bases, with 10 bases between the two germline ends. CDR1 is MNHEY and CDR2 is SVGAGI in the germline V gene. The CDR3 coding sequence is TGTGCCAGCAGTTACGAGGGGTTAGACACCGGGGAGCTGTTTTTT. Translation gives CASSYEGLDTGELFF.

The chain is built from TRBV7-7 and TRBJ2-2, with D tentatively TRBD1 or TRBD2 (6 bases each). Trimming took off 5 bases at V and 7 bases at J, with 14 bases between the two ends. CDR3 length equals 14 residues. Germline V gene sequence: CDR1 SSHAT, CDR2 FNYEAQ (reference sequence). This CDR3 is CASSGGGHGGELFF. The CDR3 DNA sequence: TGTGCCAGCAGCGGTGGGGGGCATGGCGGGGAGCTGTTTTTT.

The CDR3 loop reads CASSQEGWGDRPNTEAFF. Here the CDR3 DNA reads TGTGCCAGCAGCCAAGAAGGCTGGGGGGACCGGCCGAACACTGAAGCTTTCTTT. V gene TRBV14 combines with J gene TRBJ1-1; possibly TRBD1 for D (5 bases). CDR3 length equals 18 residues. Trimming left V 0 bases short and J 1 base short, with 18 bases between. Per the germline V gene, CDR1 is SGHDN and CDR2 is FVKESK.

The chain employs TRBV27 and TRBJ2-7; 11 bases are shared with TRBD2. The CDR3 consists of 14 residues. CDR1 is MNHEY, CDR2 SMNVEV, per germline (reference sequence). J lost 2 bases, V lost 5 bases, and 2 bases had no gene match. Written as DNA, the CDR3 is TGTGCCAGCAGTGGACTAGCGGGCGCCTACGAGCAGTACTTC. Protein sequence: CASSGLAGAYEQYF.

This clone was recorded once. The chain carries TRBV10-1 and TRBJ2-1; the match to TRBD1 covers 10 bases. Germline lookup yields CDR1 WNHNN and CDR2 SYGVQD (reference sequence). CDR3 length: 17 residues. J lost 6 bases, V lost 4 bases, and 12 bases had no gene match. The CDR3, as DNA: TGCGCCAGCAGTGTCCAAATGGGACAGGGGTCTCGCAATGAGCAGTTCTTC. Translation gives CASSVQMGQGSRNEQFF.

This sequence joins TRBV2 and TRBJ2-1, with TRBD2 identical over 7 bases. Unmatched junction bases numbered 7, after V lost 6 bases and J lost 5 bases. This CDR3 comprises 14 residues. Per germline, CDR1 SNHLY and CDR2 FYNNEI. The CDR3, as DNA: TGTGCCAGCAGCGTGGGAGGGTCTCACAATGAGCAGTTCTTC. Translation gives CASSVGGSHNEQFF.

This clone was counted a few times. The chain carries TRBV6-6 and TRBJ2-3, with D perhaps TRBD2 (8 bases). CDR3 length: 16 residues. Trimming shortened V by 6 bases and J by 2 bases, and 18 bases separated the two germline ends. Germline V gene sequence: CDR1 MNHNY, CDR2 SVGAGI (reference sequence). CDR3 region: CASSDRVAGYTDTQYF. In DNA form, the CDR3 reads TGTGCCAGCAGCGACAGGGTAGCGGGGTACACAGATACGCAGTATTTT.

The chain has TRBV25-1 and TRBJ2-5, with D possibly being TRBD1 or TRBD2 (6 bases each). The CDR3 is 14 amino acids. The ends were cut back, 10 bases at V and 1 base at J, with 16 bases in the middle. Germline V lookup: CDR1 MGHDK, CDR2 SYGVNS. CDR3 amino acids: CAKNRVEGQETQYF. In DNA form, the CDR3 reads TGTGCCAAAAACAGGGTGGAGGGCCAAGAGACCCAGTACTTC.

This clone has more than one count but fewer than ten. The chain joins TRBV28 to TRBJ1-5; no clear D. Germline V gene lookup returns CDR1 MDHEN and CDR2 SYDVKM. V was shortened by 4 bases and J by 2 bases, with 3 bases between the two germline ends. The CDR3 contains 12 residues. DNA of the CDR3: TGTGCCAGCAGTTCAGGCAATCAGCCCCAGCATTTT. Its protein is CASSSGNQPQHF. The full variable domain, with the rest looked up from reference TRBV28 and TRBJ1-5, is DVKVTQSSRYLVKRTGEKVFLECVQDMDHENMFWYRQDPGLGLRLIYFSYDVKMKEKGDIPEGYSVSREKKERFSLILESASTNQTSMYLCASSSGNQPQHFGDGTRLSIL.

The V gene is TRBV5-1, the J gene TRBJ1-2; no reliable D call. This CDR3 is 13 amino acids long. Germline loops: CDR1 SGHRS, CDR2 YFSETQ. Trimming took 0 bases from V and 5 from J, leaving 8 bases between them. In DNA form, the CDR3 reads TGCGCCAGCAGCTTGGACCCTAGATATGGCTACACCTTC. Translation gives CASSLDPRYGYTF.